This T cell receptor (beta chain) came from a study of identical twins (dated by TCRdb to the mid-2010s). For context, the study as a whole: TCR alpha and beta repertoires from monozygotic twins, unrelated adults of various ages and cord blood were deep-sequenced to test whether fetal clonotypes persist. Replicate twin experiments were performed at different times using different library preparation protocols to rule out contamination. Here is what the overall study found, with its caveats: Because the same donors could not be followed over many years, conclusions were based on cross-sectional statistical analysis. Abundant cord blood beta clonotypes carried fewer insertions; young adult naive repertoires showed a weaker similar trend, while memory repertoires showed none. Compared with coincidental sharing between unrelated individuals, out-of-frame TCR alpha sequences shared between twins showed an excess of sequences with low generation probability. In monozygotic twins, out-of-frame TCR alpha sharing was systematically underestimated by recombination models, although the models agreed with sharing between unrelated individuals. Zero-insertion analyses could be partly confounded by invariant T cells such as MAIT and iNKT, although diverse VJ usage argued against such confounding for most clonotypes. In beta out-of-frame sequences, excess twin sharing was weaker, because having fewer shared sequences lowered the signal-to-noise ratio.

All donors were healthy Caucasians. This clonotype was counted a few times. Its target antigen remains unknown. Per-base qualities were not stored, and no clone one base away is much larger. The library was generated by 5' RACE. For sequencing, an Illumina HiSeq 2000 was employed. A universal primer binding site was added through template switching, and the final cDNA carried a unique molecular identifier so that TCR cDNA molecules could be counted accurately. Specific primers in the conserved constant-segment region were used to synthesize first-strand cDNA for the TCR alpha and beta chains. To control for contamination, every cDNA library was double barcoded, receiving both a SMART-Mk sample barcode and Illumina barcodes. TruSeq adapter sequences, together with Illumina sample barcodes, were added in two successive PCR steps. TCR alpha and beta cDNA libraries were sequenced on the Illumina HiSeq platform with custom primers. As for how the authors treated the data: MiGEC was used to process raw reads and extract unique molecular identifiers, and MiXCR was used to find CDR3 positions. Recombination models were inferred per individual with the repgenHMM and IGoR tools using an EM algorithm. The tcR package in R was used for shared clonotype analysis, with sharing normalized by the product of cloneset sizes. To study raw recombination free of thymic and clonal selection effects, out-of-frame nonproductive sequences were analyzed. TCRdb applied fastp at Q25 and MiXCR to the public reads, then kept only in-frame beta chains. Each entry merges the rows of one CDR3 protein and shows their most common DNA and genes. The V and J calls shown here were made by TCRdb, not taken from the authors' results. For this sample the table gives 1.5 million or so distinct CDR3 sequences, of which 25% to 35% were detected only once. Under 0.35% of the sample belongs to the ten largest clones.

This TCR came from a newborn girl in good health. The sample was cord blood.

At the DNA level, the sequence is TGTGCCAGCAGACCCAGGACAGGGAGGGGTAAAGAGACCCAGTACTTC. Translated, this gives CASRPRTGRGKETQYF. The chain joins TRBV12-3 or TRBV12-4 to TRBJ2-5, with a weak D call of TRBD1 (8 bases match). Reading from cysteine to phenylalanine, the CDR3 counts 16 amino acids. Only the CDR3 DNA is retained, 48 bases long and in frame from the first base. Trimming costs V 6 bases and J 3 bases, and their ends lie 20 bases apart.